This T cell receptor (beta chain) was retrieved from a study of T cells expressing NK-cell markers. Study conclusions and caveats: Roughly 1.0-8% of CD8+ T cells in a handful of donors belonged to dominant NKG2C+ clonotypes.

In the case of this clonotype: Its antigen is undetermined.

5'RACE template switching built TCR beta cDNA with unique molecular identifiers. With the 5' RACE reads reprocessed, TCRdb shows one record per CDR3 protein and no DNA. The sample includes about 150,000 distinct CDR3 sequences. The CDR3 spans 11 residues. The germline V gene has CDR1 SNHLY and CDR2 FYNNEI. Sequences were obtained from blood T cells: a sorted CD56 or NKG2C T cell subset, CD4+ or CD8+ T cells, or bulk PBMC T cells (not recorded which). The J gene is TRBJ2-7, the V gene TRBV2; the D gene TCRdb calls, TRBD2, cannot be checked with no DNA. The receptor's source is a man aged 18-75 years in good health. CDR3 sequence: CASLRNEGQYF.